This TCR beta chain came from a study of shared clonotypes between healthy human individuals. Study background: A couple of female and a few male donors aged 18 to 49 were enrolled. For every donor, three CD4 naive, three CD4 memory, two CD8 naive and one CD8 memory plates were used.

J gave up 0 bases and V 10 bases, and 6 bases lay outside the gene matches. The CDR3 extends over 13 amino acids. Germline V gives CDR1 MDHEN, CDR2 SYDVKM. Clones were sequenced by immunoSEQ multiplex PCR, and TCRdb holds only the in-frame ones, with some missing. Here the sample spans a few million clones, around 93% being singletons. The receptor comes from a man between 18 and 29 years old in good health. Some clones in this sample may be carry-over from other donors' samples. This rearrangement joins TRBV28 to TRBJ2-7, with 7 bases that match TRBD1. The source material was naive CD4+ T cells from PBMCs. Subset: CD45RA+ positively selected. The DNA for the CDR3 is TGTGCCATCCTCTCAGGGGGCTCCTACGAGCAGTACTTC. Amino acids: CAILSGGSYEQYF.